Included here is one T cell receptor beta chain sequence, with context. What it binds is not known. The sample comes from a study of early T cells in non-severe SARS-CoV-2 infection. About the study: Sequenced bulk RNA came from whole blood that was unsorted, and chains were unpaired. The study's findings and limits: VDJdb-based annotation leaned toward anti-spike CD8 responses and missed private and CD4 specificities.

Each cDNA molecule carried a unique molecular identifier. TCRdb reanalysed the 5' RACE reads using MiXCR and keeps one entry per CDR3 protein. The sample shows about 61,000 distinct CDR3 sequences, 9.5% to 15% of them seen only once. This sequence was found in an adult who was a healthcare worker with PCR-confirmed SARS-CoV-2 infection or an uninfected control (not recorded which). The donor label of this sample is uncertain. Sequencing used whole blood, obtained at baseline.

In DNA, the CDR3 is TGTGCCAGCAGTCAACCGGGGCCGACGGGCTACACCTTC. Amino acid sequence: CASSQPGPTGYTF. The chain is built from TRBV6-2 or TRBV6-3 and TRBJ1-2, with D perhaps matching TRBD1 (5 bases). Trimming stripped 5 bases from V and 8 bases from J, with 15 bases between. The CDR3 is 13 amino acids. The germline V gene has CDR1 MNHEY and CDR2 SVGEGT.